These T cell receptor beta chains were read from a single sample in a study of persistence of HIV-infected CD4 T cells. These receptors have no identified antigens. Here immunoSEQ multiplex PCR was the method, and the copy in TCRdb shows in-frame clones only, minus some. The data contain more than 5,000 clones, around 69% of them singletons. Sequencing was performed on CD4+ T cells sorted from PBMCs after 18-hour stimulation, taken from a patient who received antiretroviral therapy. These receptor sequences come from an adult man with HIV who was CMV-seropositive. Both conserved end residues are part of each CDR3. The D gene is left open where the match is weak. The size field is filled for only some rows; it gives once, few, many or a size class.

cdr3_nt cdr3_aa clone_size j_call d_call v_call
TGTGCCAGCAGCCGGTCTGGGGGCGAGCAGTACTTC CASSRSGGEQYF . TRBJ2-7 . TRBV3-1/TRBV3-2
TGTGCCAGCAGCCTGCTGGTCGGCGGCGCCGGGGAGCTGTTTTTT CASSLLVGGAGELFF . TRBJ2-2 . TRBV6-2/TRBV6-3
TGTGCCTGGAGTGTCGGGTCCGGGGGCTACACCTTC CAWSVGSGGYTF . TRBJ1-2 . TRBV30
TGCAGCGTTGCCCCAGGCTCCTACGAGCAGTACTTC CSVAPGSYEQYF medium-sized TRBJ2-7 . TRBV29-1
TGTGCCAGCAGTGCTGGGACAGTCTTGGAGACCCAGTACTTC CASSAGTVLETQYF . TRBJ2-5 TRBD1 TRBV2
TGTGCCAGCAGCCAAGAACTGACAGGGAAGTACTATGGCTACACCTTC CASSQELTGKYYGYTF . TRBJ1-2 TRBD1 TRBV3-1/TRBV3-2
TGCGCCAGCAGCTTAACGGGTTTGGGGCGCCGAGAAGCTTTCTTT CASSLTGLGRREAFF few TRBJ1-1 . TRBV5-1
TGTGCCAGCAGCCGGACTGCTAGCACAGATACGCAGTATTTT CASSRTASTDTQYF few TRBJ2-3 . TRBV6-5
TGCGCCAGCATTAAGGGACAGGGGGCGTCGTACGAGCAGTACTTC CASIKGQGASYEQYF once TRBJ2-7 TRBD1 TRBV10-2
TGTGCCAGCAGCTTAAGTGGAGGGAGCAATCAGCCCCAGCATTTT CASSLSGGSNQPQHF . TRBJ1-5 . TRBV7-9
TGTGCCAGCAGCCATTATATCCGCAGGGGAATAGACGGCTACACCTTC CASSHYIRRGIDGYTF . TRBJ1-2 . TRBV3-1/TRBV3-2